This entry lists 6 T cell receptor beta chains sequenced from one sample in a study of T cells in Graves' hyperthyroidism and ophthalmopathy. The TCR beta CDR3 regions underwent amplification using RNA transcripts as the source. Using the HTBI primer set, a first-round RT-PCR was run on the TCR CDR3. TCRdb reanalysed the multiplex PCR reads using MiXCR and keeps one entry per CDR3 protein. The sample includes fewer than 250,000 distinct CDR3 sequences, almost 25% seen only once; the top ten take around 40%. Sequencing was done on a sample of blood. Receptors were obtained from a woman aged 40 to 50 with Graves' ophthalmopathy.

This clonotype was counted at least ten times. CDR3 loop: CASSPLMGENTEAFF. Here the CDR3 DNA reads TGTGCCAGCAGCCCCTTGATGGGGGAGAACACTGAAGCTTTCTTT. The J gene is TRBJ1-1, the V gene TRBV7-9, with D perhaps TRBD1 (5 bases). Germline assignment: CDR1 SEHNR and CDR2 FQNEAQ (reference sequence). The CDR3 loop spans 15 amino acids. Trimming took off 5 bases at V and 1 base at J, with 14 bases between the two ends.

CDR3 sequence: CSARTGGYGGYTF. The DNA for the CDR3 is TGCAGCGCTAGGACGGGGGGCTATGGAGGCTACACCTTC. The V gene is TRBV29-1, the J gene TRBJ1-2, with D maybe TRBD1 (6 bases). The CDR3 contains 13 residues. V was pared by 7 bases and J by 8 bases, with 20 bases between. CDR1 and CDR2 from the germline V gene are SQVTM and ANQGSEA.

This clonotype was found many times. The junction does not match germline at one end; this may be a read error. The CDR3 region is CAGSWTGTQETQYF. The DNA for the CDR3 is TGTGCCGGCAGTTGGACAGGGACACAAGAGACCCAGTACTTC. The V call is TRBV12-3 or TRBV12-4, the J call TRBJ2-5; 8 nucleotides line up with TRBD1. The CDR3 has 14 amino acids.

This clonotype has at least ten counts. The V gene is TRBV10-3, the J gene TRBJ1-1, with D uncertain. The CDR3 has 13 residues. V was pared by 8 bases and J by 4 bases, with 14 bases between. Per germline, CDR1 ENHRY and CDR2 SYGVKD. As DNA, the CDR3 is TGTGCCATCTCCCGACTGCGGGGCACTGAAGCTTTCTTT. This codes for CAISRLRGTEAFF.

This clonotype was seen once. The chain links TRBV6-2 or TRBV6-3 to TRBJ2-7; D uncertain. Trimming removed 7 bases at V and 3 bases at J, with 10 bases between. Germline CDR1 reads MNHEY; CDR2 reads SVGEGT. The CDR3 runs 12 residues. The CDR3 spells CASKKVDYEQYF. The DNA for the CDR3 is TGTGCCAGCAAGAAGGTGGACTACGAGCAGTACTTC.

This clonotype has only a few counts. The V call is TRBV28, the J call TRBJ1-1; 10 positions match TRBD1. V was clipped by 3 bases and J by 3 bases; unmatched bases: 4. Per the germline V gene, CDR1 is MDHEN and CDR2 is SYDVKM. The CDR3 is made up of 15 amino acids. The DNA of the CDR3 is TGTGCCAGCAGTTTTGCCGGGACAGGGGACACTGAAGCTTTCTTT. Translated, it gives CASSFAGTGDTEAFF.